These 29 T cell receptor beta chains share one sample of origin, sequenced in a study of identical twins. TCRdb reprocessed the 5' RACE reads via MiXCR and lists one record per CDR3 protein. The data hold a few hundred thousand distinct CDR3 sequences, with roughly a tenth observed a single time. The sequenced sample consisted of memory T cells sorted from blood. The source is a man aged 45-60 years in good health.

V is TRBV12-3 or TRBV12-4 and J is TRBJ1-1, with D perhaps matching TRBD1 (5 bases). V lost 7 bases to trimming and J lost 3 bases, with 15 bases between them. The CDR3 covers 14 residues. The CDR3 nucleotides are TGTGCCAGCACCCTTCAGGGTAGCGACACTGAAGCTTTCTTT. Amino acid sequence: CASTLQGSDTEAFF.

This clonotype was found a few times. The chain links TRBV20-1 to TRBJ1-1, with unresolved D. Per germline, CDR1 DFQATT and CDR2 SNEGSKA (reference sequence). This CDR3 is built from 12 residues. Trimming left V 3 bases short and J 0 bases short, with 5 bases between. The CDR3 here is CSASLMNTEAFF. In DNA form, the CDR3 reads TGCAGTGCTAGCCTAATGAACACTGAAGCTTTCTTT.

In this sample, this clonotype turned up many times. This chain uses TRBV6-2 or TRBV6-3 with TRBJ2-7; 7 nucleotides line up with TRBD2. The germline gives CDR1 MNHEY, CDR2 SVGEGT. With V trimmed by 2 bases and J by 6 bases, 10 bases remained unmatched. The CDR3 sequence is 15 residues long. The DNA of the CDR3 is TGTGCCAGCAGTTACCGGGGGGAAGTGGTCTCCGAGCAGTACTTC. Translated: CASSYRGEVVSEQYF.

The sample holds many counts of this clonotype. This chain connects TRBV2 to TRBJ2-1; the match to TRBD2 covers 12 bases. Germline V lookup: CDR1 SNHLY, CDR2 FYNNEI. V lost 4 bases to trimming and J lost 6 bases; unmatched junction nucleotides: 10. This CDR3 is built from 17 residues. The DNA of the CDR3 is TGTGCCAGCAGTGGAGGTTTAGGACTAGCGGGAAGCAATGAGCAGTTCTTC. It encodes CASSGGLGLAGSNEQFF.

V usage is TRBV6-1 and J usage is TRBJ2-3; D gene uncertain. The germline CDR1 and CDR2 sequences are MNHNS and SASEGT. The length of the CDR3 is 14 residues. Trimming cost V 6 bases and J 0 bases, with 10 bases left between them. CDR3 DNA: TGTGCCAGCAGCGACCGACACAGCACAGATACGCAGTATTTT. This sequence encodes CASSDRHSTDTQYF.

CDR3 coding DNA: TGTGCCAGCAGTAAGCCAAGAGCCGGGACTACCGAAGAGACCCAGTACTTC. Translation: CASSKPRAGTTEETQYF. The chain links TRBV6-2 or TRBV6-3 to TRBJ2-5; 7 nucleotides align to TRBD2. V gave up 5 bases and J gave up 3 bases; unmatched junction bases: 15. Germline V gene data show CDR1 as MNHEY and CDR2 as SVGEGT. This CDR3 has 17 amino acids.

The gene calls are TRBV19 and TRBJ2-3; tentatively, D is TRBD2 (6 bases). The CDR3 is made up of 16 amino acids. V lost 0 bases to trimming and J lost 8 bases, with 18 bases between them. Per germline, CDR1 LNHDA and CDR2 SQIVND (reference sequence). This CDR3 is CASSIDLSRSGGTQYF. CDR3 nucleotides: TGTGCCAGTAGTATAGATCTATCGCGGTCCGGGGGTACGCAGTATTTT.

This clonotype came up many times. The chain carries TRBV20-1 and TRBJ2-7, with 9 bases identical to TRBD1. Germline V gene data show CDR1 as DFQATT and CDR2 as SNEGSKA (reference sequence). The CDR3 extends over 12 amino acids. Trimming removed 4 bases from V and 3 bases from J; junction bases left unmatched: 1. The CDR3 DNA follows: TGCAGTGCTAAGGGACAGGGCTACGAGCAGTACTTC. Its protein product is CSAKGQGYEQYF.

The rearrangement uses TRBV29-1 and TRBJ2-7; D gene uncertain. Germline V lookup: CDR1 SQVTM, CDR2 ANQGSEA. The V end was cut by 7 bases, the J end by 2 bases, with 9 bases between. The CDR3 is 11 amino acids. The chain's CDR3 is CSARRAYEQYF. The CDR3 DNA reads TGCAGCGCCCGTAGGGCCTACGAGCAGTACTTC.

This clonotype was seen at least ten times. V gene TRBV6-5 combines with J gene TRBJ2-5; D unclear. Germline assignment: CDR1 MNHEY and CDR2 SVGAGI. The CDR3 has 15 amino acids. Between the trimmed V and J ends, which lost 2 bases and 5 bases, there was a span of 15 bases. The CDR3 spells CASSYRYSGRETQYF. CDR3 in DNA: TGTGCCAGCAGTTACCGGTACTCCGGACGGGAGACCCAGTACTTC.

On this clonotype itself: A much larger clonotype is one base distant, so this may be a read error. The V gene is TRBV19, the J gene TRBJ2-7; perhaps TRBD2 as D (5 bases). Germline CDR1 and CDR2: LNHDA and SQIVND (reference sequence). The CDR3 spans 15 residues. Trimming removed 2 bases at V and 1 base at J, with 12 bases between. CDR3 loop: CASSILSGESYEQYF. CDR3 nucleotides: TGTGCCAGTAGTATATTGAGTGGGGAGTCCTACGAGCAGTACTTC.

The chain couples TRBV7-9 to TRBJ2-6; D gene ambiguous. Trimming took off 4 bases at V and 3 bases at J, with 10 bases between the two ends. The CDR3 runs to 15 residues. Germline V gene data show CDR1 as SEHNR and CDR2 as FQNEAQ (reference sequence). This chain's CDR3 is CASSSSPIGANVLTF. The CDR3 coding sequence is TGTGCCAGCAGCTCGTCCCCGATTGGGGCCAACGTCCTGACTTTC.

The sample holds a few counts of this clonotype. The chain recombines TRBV6-5 with TRBJ2-2; tentatively, D is TRBD1 (6 bases). The CDR3 is 16 residues long. Germline V gene lookup returns CDR1 MNHEY and CDR2 SVGAGI. V lost 2 bases and J 4 bases, leaving 14 bases between the germline ends. The CDR3 region is CASSYLGAAGTGELFF. The CDR3 DNA reads as TGTGCCAGCAGTTACCTGGGGGCGGCGGGCACCGGGGAGCTGTTTTTT.

In this sample, this clonotype turned up many times. This chain joins TRBV12-3 or TRBV12-4 and TRBJ1-5, with 8 bases matching TRBD1. J lost 1 base, V lost 5 bases, and 16 bases had no gene match. There are 19 residues in the CDR3. CDR3 nucleotides: TGTGCCAGCAGTGCCTCCGTAGGACAGGGAAGGGGGAGCAATCAGCCCCAGCATTTT. Translation: CASSASVGQGRGSNQPQHF.

Many counts were recorded for this clonotype. The chain carries TRBV3-1 and TRBJ1-2; D possibly corresponds to TRBD1 (6 bases). Germline values: CDR1 LGHDT, CDR2 YNNKEL (reference sequence). This CDR3 is built from 16 residues. The ends were cut back, 1 base at V and 1 base at J, with 13 bases in the middle. The CDR3 sequence: CASSQAGRQVNYGYTF. The CDR3 nucleotides are TGTGCCAGCAGCCAAGCGGGGAGACAGGTTAACTATGGCTACACCTTC.

The V gene is TRBV7-3, the J gene TRBJ2-4; TRBD2 agrees at 9 bases. This CDR3 is built from 14 residues. The trim removed 5 bases at V and 8 bases at J, leaving 7 bases unmatched. Germline V gene data show CDR1 as SGHTA and CDR2 as FQGTGA. The CDR3 nucleotides are TGTGCCAGCAGCCCCGGGACTAGCAAGGACATTCAGTACTTC. This sequence encodes CASSPGTSKDIQYF.

This clonotype was seen ten or more times. The chain uses TRBV5-1 and TRBJ2-2; 7 nucleotides align to TRBD2. V lost 2 bases, J lost 3 bases, and 4 bases stayed unmatched. In germline, CDR1 is SGHRS, CDR2 YFSETQ. CDR3 size: 15 residues. The CDR3 DNA reads as TGCGCCAGCAGCTTATTAGCGGGCGACACCGGGGAGCTGTTTTTT. This codes for CASSLLAGDTGELFF.

This sequence joins TRBV20-1 and TRBJ2-3; a weak D match, TRBD2 (6 bases). Germline-derived CDR1 and CDR2 are DFQATT and SNEGSKA (reference sequence). The length of the CDR3 is 14 residues. Trimming shortened V by 2 bases and J by 0 bases, and 9 bases separated the two germline ends. The CDR3 region has the DNA TGCAGTGCTAGAAGGAGGGGTAGCACAGATACGCAGTATTTT. Its protein is CSARRRGSTDTQYF.

Ten or more counts support this clonotype. V gene TRBV27 combines with J gene TRBJ2-7; D remains ambiguous. This CDR3 has 13 amino acids. Trimming pared 0 bases from V and 7 bases from J, leaving 10 bases between. Germline-derived CDR1 and CDR2 are MNHEY and SMNVEV (reference sequence). DNA of the CDR3: TGTGCCAGCAGTTTATCGCGGACCGGGGAGCAGTACTTC. It specifies CASSLSRTGEQYF.

This clonotype was recorded at least ten times. V and J are TRBV27 and TRBJ2-2, with D unresolved. Trimming took 6 bases from V and 4 from J, leaving 9 bases between them. The CDR3 runs to 13 residues. Germline V lookup: CDR1 MNHEY, CDR2 SMNVEV (reference sequence). This chain's CDR3 is CASRSLSTGELFF. The CDR3 nucleotides read TGTGCCAGCAGATCTCTAAGCACCGGGGAGCTGTTTTTT.

This clonotype was counted between two and nine times. The V and J genes are TRBV14 and TRBJ2-7; 7 nucleotides agree with TRBD2. V was pared by 0 bases and J by 5 bases, with 22 bases of the junction left unmatched. The CDR3 spans 20 residues. Germline assignment: CDR1 SGHDN and CDR2 FVKESK. The CDR3, as DNA: TGTGCCAGCAGCCAAGATTTTTTCCCGGGATTCGACGGGGGGTTTGACGAGCAGTACTTC. It encodes CASSQDFFPGFDGGFDEQYF.

This clonotype showed up many times. This chain uses TRBV4-3 with TRBJ2-2; 8 bases align to TRBD2. V was pared by 3 bases and J by 3 bases, with 9 bases of the junction left unmatched. Per germline, CDR1 LGHNA and CDR2 YSLEER. This CDR3 contains 17 residues. This chain's CDR3 is CASSQLIGRVHTGELFF. The CDR3 bases are TGCGCCAGCAGCCAGCTAATCGGGAGGGTCCACACCGGGGAGCTGTTTTTT.

The gene calls are TRBV20-1 and TRBJ1-1; tentative D call: TRBD1 (6 bases). The V gene's germline CDR1 is DFQATT and CDR2 SNEGSKA (reference sequence). This CDR3 is 11 amino acids long. V gave up 6 bases and J gave up 10 bases, with 15 bases separating them. The CDR3 DNA reads as TGCAGTGCAAACCCAGGGGTTGGAGCTTTCTTT. This encodes CSANPGVGAFF.

This sequence joins TRBV7-8 and TRBJ2-3; 10 nucleotides match TRBD2. Germline CDR1 is SGHVS and CDR2 is FQNEAQ. The CDR3 is 17 residues long. Unmatched junction bases numbered 16, after V lost 4 bases and J lost 9 bases. CDR3 nucleotide sequence: TGTGCCAGCAGCTCCCTCCTCGGGGAGCGGGAGGGAGAGACGCAGTATTTT. Its protein product is CASSSLLGEREGETQYF.

This clonotype occurred a few times. J is TRBJ2-7 and V is TRBV4-3; D not certain. The ends were cut back, 2 bases at V and 5 bases at J, with 7 bases in the middle. Germline lookup yields CDR1 LGHNA and CDR2 YSLEER. The CDR3 has 12 residues. The CDR3: CASSQLQDEQYF. The CDR3, as DNA: TGCGCCAGCAGCCAACTTCAGGACGAGCAGTACTTC.

This clonotype was recorded many times. The chain links TRBV20-1 to TRBJ2-7, with 10 bases matching TRBD2. Germline values: CDR1 DFQATT, CDR2 SNEGSKA (reference sequence). The CDR3 covers 15 residues. The CDR3 is CSRGVPSGSIFEQYF. In DNA form, the CDR3 reads TGCAGCCGAGGCGTGCCTAGCGGGAGTATATTCGAGCAGTACTTC.

The rearrangement links TRBV20-1 to TRBJ2-7; D is uncertain. Trimming removed 8 bases from V and 1 base from J, with 18 bases in between. The CDR3 loop spans 14 amino acids. Germline assignment: CDR1 DFQATT and CDR2 SNEGSKA (reference sequence). The CDR3 is CSTREAFRSYEQYF. In DNA, the CDR3 is TGCAGTACAAGAGAGGCATTTCGATCCTACGAGCAGTACTTC.

This clonotype was counted a few times. This sequence joins TRBV18 and TRBJ1-1; D unclear. With 7 bases removed from V and 0 bases from J, the gap between germline ends came to 9 bases. Looked up from germline, CDR1 is KGHSH and CDR2 is LQKENI. The CDR3 runs 13 residues. Here the CDR3 reads CASFIDLNTEAFF. As DNA, the CDR3 is TGTGCCAGCTTCATCGACCTGAACACTGAAGCTTTCTTT.

Many counts were recorded for this clonotype. The genes are TRBV20-1 and TRBJ1-1, with D perhaps TRBD1 (5 bases). Trimming pared 5 bases from V and 1 base from J, leaving 11 bases between. Germline lookup yields CDR1 DFQATT and CDR2 SNEGSKA (reference sequence). The CDR3 has 13 amino acids. The CDR3 is CSAWRDSNTEAFF. The CDR3 bases are TGCAGTGCTTGGAGGGACTCGAACACTGAAGCTTTCTTT.